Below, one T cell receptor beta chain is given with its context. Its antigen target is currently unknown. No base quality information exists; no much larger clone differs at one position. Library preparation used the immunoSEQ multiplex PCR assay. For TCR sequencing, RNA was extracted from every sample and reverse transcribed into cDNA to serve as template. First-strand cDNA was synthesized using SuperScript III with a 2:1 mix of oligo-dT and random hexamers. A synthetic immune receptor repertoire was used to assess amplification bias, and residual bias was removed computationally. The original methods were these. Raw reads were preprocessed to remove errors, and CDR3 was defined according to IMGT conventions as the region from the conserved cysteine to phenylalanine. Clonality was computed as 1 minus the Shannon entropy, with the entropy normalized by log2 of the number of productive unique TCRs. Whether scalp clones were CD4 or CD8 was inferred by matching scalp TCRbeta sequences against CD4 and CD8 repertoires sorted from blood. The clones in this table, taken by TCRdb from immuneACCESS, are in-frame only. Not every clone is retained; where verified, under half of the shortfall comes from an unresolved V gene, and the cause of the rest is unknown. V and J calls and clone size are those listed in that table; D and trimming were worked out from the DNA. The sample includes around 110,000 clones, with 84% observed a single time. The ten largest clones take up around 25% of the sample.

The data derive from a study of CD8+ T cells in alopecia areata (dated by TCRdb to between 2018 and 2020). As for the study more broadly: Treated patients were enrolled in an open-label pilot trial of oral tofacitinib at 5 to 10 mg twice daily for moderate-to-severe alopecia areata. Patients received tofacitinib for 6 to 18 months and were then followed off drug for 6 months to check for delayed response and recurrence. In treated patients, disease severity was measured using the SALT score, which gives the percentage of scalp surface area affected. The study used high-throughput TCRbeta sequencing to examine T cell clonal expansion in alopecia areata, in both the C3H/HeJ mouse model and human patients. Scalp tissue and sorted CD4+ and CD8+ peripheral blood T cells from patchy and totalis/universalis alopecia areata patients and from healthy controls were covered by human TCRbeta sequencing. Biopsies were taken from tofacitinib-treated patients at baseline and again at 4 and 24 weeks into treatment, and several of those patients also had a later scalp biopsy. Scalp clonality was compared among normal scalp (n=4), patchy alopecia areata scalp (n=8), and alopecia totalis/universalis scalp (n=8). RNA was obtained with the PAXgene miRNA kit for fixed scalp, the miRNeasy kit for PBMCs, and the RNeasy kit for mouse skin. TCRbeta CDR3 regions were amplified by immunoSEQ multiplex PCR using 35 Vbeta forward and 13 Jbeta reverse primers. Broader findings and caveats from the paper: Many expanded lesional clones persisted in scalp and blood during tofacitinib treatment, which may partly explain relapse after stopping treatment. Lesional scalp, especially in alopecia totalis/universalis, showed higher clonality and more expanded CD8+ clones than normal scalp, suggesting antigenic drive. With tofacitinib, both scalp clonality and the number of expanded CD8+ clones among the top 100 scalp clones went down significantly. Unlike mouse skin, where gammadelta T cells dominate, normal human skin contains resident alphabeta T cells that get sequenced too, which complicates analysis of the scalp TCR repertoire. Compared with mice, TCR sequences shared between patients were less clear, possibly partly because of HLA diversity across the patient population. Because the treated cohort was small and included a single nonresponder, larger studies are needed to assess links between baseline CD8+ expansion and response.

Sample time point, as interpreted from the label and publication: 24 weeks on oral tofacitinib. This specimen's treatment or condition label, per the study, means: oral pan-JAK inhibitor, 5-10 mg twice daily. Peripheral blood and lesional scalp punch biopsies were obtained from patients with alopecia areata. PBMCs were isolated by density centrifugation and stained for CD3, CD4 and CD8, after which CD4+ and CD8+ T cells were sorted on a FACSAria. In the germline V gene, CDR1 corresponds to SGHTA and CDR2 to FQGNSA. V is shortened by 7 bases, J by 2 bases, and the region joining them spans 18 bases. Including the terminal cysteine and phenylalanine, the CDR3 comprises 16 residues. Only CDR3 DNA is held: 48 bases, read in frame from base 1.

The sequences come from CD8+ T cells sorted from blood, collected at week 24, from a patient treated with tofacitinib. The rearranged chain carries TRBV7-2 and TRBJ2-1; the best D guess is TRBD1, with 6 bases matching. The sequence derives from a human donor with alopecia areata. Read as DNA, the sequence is TGTGCCAGCACCGTCACCACAGGGACCCCCTACAATGAGCAGTTCTTC. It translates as CASTVTTGTPYNEQFF.